This T cell receptor (beta chain) was profiled in a study of blood T cell repertoires in COVID-19. Study summary: Samples came from the United States, Italy and Spain, spanning acute and convalescent COVID-19. PBMCs, B-cell-depleted T cells, or T cells were the source of the cDNA or gDNA that made up the material.

In the authors' workflow: Using reference gene primer amplification, nucleated cell counts were estimated. Some clones are missing from TCRdb's copy, which holds only in-frame ones; the method was immunoSEQ multiplex PCR. V and J calls and clone size are those listed in that table; D and trimming were worked out from the DNA. This table holds 50,000 to 75,000 clones, 90% to 95% found once. The CDR3 sequence is 14 residues long. The germline V gene has CDR1 SGHRS and CDR2 YFSETQ. Trimming removed 0 bases from V and 1 base from J, with 7 bases in between. The genes are TRBV5-1 and TRBJ2-5; perhaps TRBD2 as D (6 bases). This clonotype was sampled from a human donor in a cohort sampled during active COVID-19. The sample was peripheral blood. The CDR3 loop is CASSLVAVQETQYF. The CDR3 DNA sequence: TGCGCCAGCAGCTTGGTAGCGGTCCAAGAGACCCAGTACTTC.